The subject of this entry is one TCR beta chain. The survey-level immunoSEQ assay was used. Data came from immunoSEQ multiplex PCR; TCRdb stores just in-frame clones and leaves some out. This sample has about 32,000 clones, with approximately 92% found just once. This CDR3 spans 16 amino acids. V was trimmed by 0 bases and J by 0 bases, leaving 6 bases between them. Germline CDR1 LGHNA, CDR2 YSLEER. This sample's time point: before natalizumab initiation. This specimen belongs to a study of multiple sclerosis patients with progressive multifocal leukoencephalopathy. The clonotype comes from a man aged 30 to 39 with multiple sclerosis. The sequencing sample was made of PBMCs. This sequence joins TRBV4-3 and TRBJ2-6; D ambiguous. DNA for the CDR3: TGCGCCAGCAGCCAAGAGGGTAGCTCTGGGGCCAACGTCCTGACTTTC. It specifies CASSQEGSSGANVLTF.